This T cell receptor beta chain was documented in a study of CD8+ T cells in alopecia areata (dated by TCRdb to the late 2010s). As for the study more broadly: Treated patients were enrolled in an open-label pilot trial of oral tofacitinib, 5 to 10 mg twice daily, for moderate-to-severe alopecia areata. Tofacitinib was administered for 6 to 18 months, and 6 months of follow-up off drug were then conducted to assess delayed response and recurrence. The SALT score, which quantifies the percentage of affected scalp surface area, was used to measure disease severity in treated patients. To study T cell clonal expansion in alopecia areata, the researchers applied high-throughput TCRbeta sequencing to both the C3H/HeJ mouse model and human patients. Human TCRbeta sequencing covered scalp tissue and sorted CD4+ and CD8+ peripheral blood T cells from patchy and totalis/universalis alopecia areata patients and healthy controls. Tofacitinib-treated patients had biopsies at baseline and at 4 and 24 weeks of treatment, with a later scalp biopsy in several patients. Clonality in the scalp was compared among normal scalp (n=4), patchy alopecia areata scalp (n=8), and alopecia totalis/universalis scalp (n=8). RNA was extracted with the PAXgene miRNA kit for fixed scalp, the miRNeasy kit for PBMCs, and the RNeasy kit for mouse skin. TCRbeta CDR3 regions were amplified by immunoSEQ multiplex PCR with 35 Vbeta forward and 13 Jbeta reverse primers. General conclusions and limits of the study: Because the treated cohort was small and had just a single nonresponder, larger studies are needed to establish links between baseline CD8+ expansion and response. Lesional scalp, especially in alopecia totalis/universalis, showed higher clonality and more expanded CD8+ clones than normal scalp, suggesting antigenic drive. Unlike mouse skin, where gammadelta T cells dominate, normal human skin contains resident alphabeta T cells that get sequenced too, which complicates analysis of the scalp TCR repertoire. During tofacitinib treatment, many expanded lesional clones stuck around in both scalp and blood, and this persistence may partly explain why relapse happens after treatment is stopped. Shared TCR sequences between patients were less evident than in mice, which may be partly attributable to HLA diversity in the patient population. With tofacitinib, both scalp clonality and the number of expanded CD8+ clones among the top 100 scalp clones went down significantly.

The intended sense of this specimen's time point label: about 25 weeks on oral tofacitinib. Interpreted using the paper, the treatment or condition label stands for: oral pan-JAK inhibitor, 5-10 mg twice daily. Lesional scalp punch biopsies and peripheral blood were obtained from alopecia areata patients. After PBMCs were isolated by density centrifugation and stained for CD3, CD4 and CD8, a FACSAria was used to sort CD4+ and CD8+ T cells. Points on this clone: Its antigen is unknown. No clone much larger than this one lies a single base away; base qualities are absent.

The method was the immunoSEQ multiplex PCR assay. RNA was extracted from all samples and reverse transcribed into cDNA as template for TCR sequencing. First-strand cDNA was synthesized using SuperScript III with a 2:1 mix of oligo-dT and random hexamers. Amplification bias was assessed with a synthetic immune receptor repertoire, and residual bias was removed computationally. Per the original workflow: Raw reads were preprocessed to remove errors, and CDR3 was defined by IMGT conventions from the conserved cysteine to phenylalanine. Clonality was computed as 1 minus the Shannon entropy, with the entropy normalized by log2 of the number of productive unique TCRs. Whether scalp clones were CD4 or CD8 was inferred by matching scalp TCRbeta sequences against CD4 and CD8 repertoires sorted from blood. TCRdb's version of the immuneACCESS table is confined to in-frame rearrangements and falls short of the full clone set. An unresolved V gene accounts for under half of the shortfall where checked; the remainder is of unknown origin. The DNA was the basis for D and trimming; V, J and clone size are from that table. Present in this sample are roughly 200,000 clones, 40% to 65% of which were seen just once. The biggest ten clones account for less than 14% of the sample.

V is trimmed back by 5 bases and J by 5 bases, and the junction contains 9 bases that no gene match accounts for. The CDR3 spans 14 residues, from the cysteine through the phenylalanine. The retained sequence is limited to the CDR3, 42 bases, with the frame set at the first base. Via the germline V gene, CDR1 is SGHRS and CDR2 YFSETQ. Recombination joined TRBV5-1 with TRBJ2-5; 7 of the junction bases match TRBD1. Sequencing was performed on CD8+ T cells sorted from blood, taken at week 24, from a patient treated with tofacitinib. This TCR derives from a human donor with alopecia areata. The CDR3 here reads CASSLPDRRETQYF. The nucleotide sequence reads as follows: TGCGCCAGCAGTTTGCCGGACAGGAGGGAGACCCAGTACTTC.